Reported below is one T cell receptor (beta chain). The antigen is undetermined. This record comes from a study of T cell responses to AZD1222 COVID-19 vaccine. Study-level points and caveats: An increase in Spike-specific TCR breadth and depth was observed after two AZD1222 doses.

The table came from immunoSEQ multiplex PCR; TCRdb's copy has only in-frame clones and leaves some out. The sample has some 150,000 clones, more than 70% seen once. V was cut by 0 bases and J by 6 bases, with 8 bases left in between. The CDR3 sequence is 13 residues long. Germline V gene data show CDR1 as MNHEY and CDR2 as SMNVEV (reference sequence). The clonotype comes from an adult in good health. V and J are TRBV27 and TRBJ1-1, with D unresolved. This specimen consisted of peripheral blood, obtained on day 0 of AZD1222 vaccination. The CDR3 here is CASSLSGRAEAFF. DNA for the CDR3: TGTGCCAGCAGTTTATCTGGAAGGGCTGAAGCTTTCTTT.